A selection of T cell receptor beta chains follows, all from one sample in a study of T cells in Graves' hyperthyroidism and ophthalmopathy. TCRdb independently ran MiXCR on the multiplex PCR reads; one entry per CDR3 protein. Of roughly 500,000 distinct CDR3 sequences in the sample, approximately 24% were seen once. The sample comprised blood. The receptors stem from a woman aged 25 to 39 with Graves' ophthalmopathy. Both conserved end residues are part of each CDR3.

TRBV12-3/TRBV12-4	CASSQWEGNTIYF
TRBV6-1	CAGGKGSFYEQYF
TRBV6-2/TRBV6-3	CASSLYGAREQYF
TRBV6-1	CASSAGQPYEQYF
TRBV6-2/TRBV6-3	CASRRYRDRVNTEAFF
TRBV12-3/TRBV12-4	CASSLAGGQGVRRQETQYF
TRBV6-1	CASRDGDSKNYGYTF
TRBV9	CASSARQGVNYGYTF
TRBV11-2	CASSLVGGGGFF
TRBV6-2/TRBV6-3	CASSHRDSRYEQYF
TRBV20-1	CSAGPQGLESNQPQHF
TRBV27	CASSLGTPNQPQHF
TRBV7-3	CASSLSPGSKTQYF
TRBV20-1	CSGTDALLNTIYF
TRBV6-2/TRBV6-3	CASTLNRASEQYF
TRBV12-3/TRBV12-4	CASSSGGSRGYTF
TRBV20-1	CSARDSGQPQHF
TRBV12-3/TRBV12-4	CASSFTGDTEAFF
TRBV6-5	CASSYREGEWEAFF
TRBV12-3/TRBV12-4	CASSLAGKFEGAFF
TRBV27	CASSPSPTNQPQHF
TRBV7-9	CASRTGEPEQYF
TRBV6-2/TRBV6-3	CASSYSPVRQNYGYEQYF
TRBV5-1	CASSEWTSGVTEPYF
TRBV9	CASSEDRVNTEAFF
TRBV18	CASSPGARNTEAFF
TRBV30	CAWSRPGTFLGDEQYF
TRBV5-6	CASSLLLGGAFF
TRBV4-1	CASSQGRMTAMNTEAFF
TRBV4-1	CASSPLEGVRRGYTF
TRBV6-1	CASSQGRFYEQYF
TRBV6-1	CASRRDRQTMNTEAFF
TRBV12-3/TRBV12-4	CASSLMVGANYGYTF
TRBV12-3/TRBV12-4	CASSTGLENEKLFF
TRBV2	CASRDGYITGELFF
TRBV7-2	CASSLAPTGGAYEQYF
TRBV7-9	CASTLTSPGTGELFF
TRBV3-1	CASSQVNTGELFF
TRBV7-3	CASSPGVLRDTEAFF
TRBV12-3/TRBV12-4	CATRGAENTGELFF
TRBV7-9	CASSLVVSDTEAFF
TRBV5-1	CASSPDRDKGSYEQYF
TRBV18	CASSQQDRGYGYTF
TRBV2	CASSRTSGGRQETQYF
TRBV5-1	CAGSFQETQYF
TRBV11-3	CATRDGGSGNTIYF
TRBV24-1	CATSNREGTEAFF
TRBV20-1	CSAPSGGWTETQYF
TRBV12-3/TRBV12-4	CASHRGLGYGYTF
TRBV12-3/TRBV12-4	CASSLEAGGLGEAKNIQYF
TRBV6-1	CASSGRENTEAFF
TRBV18	CASSPADTTRTYEQYF